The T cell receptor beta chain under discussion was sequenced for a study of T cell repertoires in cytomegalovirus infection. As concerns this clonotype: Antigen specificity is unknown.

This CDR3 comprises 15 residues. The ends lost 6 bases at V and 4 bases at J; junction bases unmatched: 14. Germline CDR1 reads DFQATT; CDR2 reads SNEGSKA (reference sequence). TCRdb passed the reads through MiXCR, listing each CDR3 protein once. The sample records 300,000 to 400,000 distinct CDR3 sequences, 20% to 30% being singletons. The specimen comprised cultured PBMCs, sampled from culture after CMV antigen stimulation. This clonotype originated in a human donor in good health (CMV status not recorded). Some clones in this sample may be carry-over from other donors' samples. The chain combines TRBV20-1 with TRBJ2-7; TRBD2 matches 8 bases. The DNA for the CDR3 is TGCAGTGCCATTACTAGCGGACCGTCCCATTACGAGCAGTACTTC. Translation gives CSAITSGPSHYEQYF.